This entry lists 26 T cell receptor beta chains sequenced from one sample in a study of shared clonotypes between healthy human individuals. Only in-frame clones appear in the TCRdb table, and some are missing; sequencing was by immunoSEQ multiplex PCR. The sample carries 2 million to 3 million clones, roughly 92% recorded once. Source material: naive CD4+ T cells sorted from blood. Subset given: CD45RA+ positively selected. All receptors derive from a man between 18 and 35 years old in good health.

The CDR3 DNA sequence: TGTGCCAGCAGTGAAGCGCGGGGCAATCAGCCCCAGCATTTT. This sequence encodes CASSEARGNQPQHF. V and J are TRBV2 and TRBJ1-5, with D unclear. The CDR3 contains 14 residues. V lost 0 bases and J lost 2, with 5 bases in between. The germline CDR1 and CDR2 sequences are SNHLY and FYNNEI. The entire variable domain, with the rest obtained from reference TRBV2 and TRBJ1-5, is as follows: EPEVTQTPSHQVTQMGQEVILRCVPISNHLYFYWYRQILGQKVEFLVSFYNNEISEKSEIFDDQFSVERPDGSNFTLKIRSTKLEDSAMYFCASSEARGNQPQHFGDGTRLSIL.

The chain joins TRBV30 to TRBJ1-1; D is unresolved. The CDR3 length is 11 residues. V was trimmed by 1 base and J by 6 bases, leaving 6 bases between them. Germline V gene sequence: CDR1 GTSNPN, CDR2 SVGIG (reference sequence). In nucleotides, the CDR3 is TGTGCCTGGAGTGGAATGGCTGAAGCTTTCTTT. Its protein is CAWSGMAEAFF.

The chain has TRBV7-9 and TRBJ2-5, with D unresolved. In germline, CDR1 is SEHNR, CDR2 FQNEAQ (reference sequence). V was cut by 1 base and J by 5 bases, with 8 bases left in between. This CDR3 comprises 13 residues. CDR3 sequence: CASSLEWFETQYF. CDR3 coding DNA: TGTGCCAGCAGCTTAGAGTGGTTCGAGACCCAGTACTTC. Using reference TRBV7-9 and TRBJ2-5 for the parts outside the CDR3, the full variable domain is DTGVSQNPRHKITKRGQNVTFRCDPISEHNRLYWYRQTLGQGPEFLTYFQNEAQLEKSRLLSDRFSAERPKGSFSTLEIQRTEQGDSAMYLCASSLEWFETQYFGPGTRLLVL.

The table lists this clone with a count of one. The CDR3: CASHRDVEKLFF. The CDR3 DNA is TGTGCCAGCCACCGGGATGTTGAAAAACTGTTTTTT. This chain links TRBV2 with TRBJ1-4, with unresolved D. The CDR3 loop spans 12 amino acids. Germline values: CDR1 SNHLY, CDR2 FYNNEI. The V gene lost 8 bases and the J gene lost 7 bases, with 11 bases spanning the gap.

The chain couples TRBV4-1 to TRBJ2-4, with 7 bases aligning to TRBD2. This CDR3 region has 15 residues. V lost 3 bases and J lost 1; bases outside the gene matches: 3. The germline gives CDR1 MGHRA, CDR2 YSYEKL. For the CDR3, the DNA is TGCGCCAGCAGCCACCCCGGGAGGGCCAAAAACATTCAGTACTTC. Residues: CASSHPGRAKNIQYF.

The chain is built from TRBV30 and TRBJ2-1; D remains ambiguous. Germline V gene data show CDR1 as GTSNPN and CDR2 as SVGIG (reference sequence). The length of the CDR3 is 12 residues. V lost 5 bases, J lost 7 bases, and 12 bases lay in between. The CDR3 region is CAWETRMNEQFF. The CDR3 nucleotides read TGTGCCTGGGAAACAAGGATGAATGAGCAGTTCTTC.

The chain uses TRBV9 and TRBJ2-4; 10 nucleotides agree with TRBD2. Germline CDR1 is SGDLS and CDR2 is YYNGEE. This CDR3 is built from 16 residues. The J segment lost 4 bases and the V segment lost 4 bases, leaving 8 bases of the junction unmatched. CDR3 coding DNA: TGTGCCAGCAGCTCGGGGGGGACTAGCGAGAAAAACATTCAGTACTTC. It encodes CASSSGGTSEKNIQYF.

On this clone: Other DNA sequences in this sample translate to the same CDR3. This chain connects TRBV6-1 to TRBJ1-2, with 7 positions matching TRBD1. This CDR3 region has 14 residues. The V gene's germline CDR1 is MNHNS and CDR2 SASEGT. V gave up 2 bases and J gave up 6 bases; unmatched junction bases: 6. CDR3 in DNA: TGTGCCAGCAGTGAAATAGACAGGGTTAATGGCTACACCTTC. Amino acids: CASSEIDRVNGYTF.

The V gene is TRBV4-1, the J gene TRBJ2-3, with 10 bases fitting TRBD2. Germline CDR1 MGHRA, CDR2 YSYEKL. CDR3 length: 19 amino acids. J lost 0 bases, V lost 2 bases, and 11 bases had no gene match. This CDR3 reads CASSQSFGSGGKSTDTQYF. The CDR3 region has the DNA TGCGCCAGCAGCCAATCGTTCGGTAGCGGGGGGAAAAGCACAGATACGCAGTATTTT.

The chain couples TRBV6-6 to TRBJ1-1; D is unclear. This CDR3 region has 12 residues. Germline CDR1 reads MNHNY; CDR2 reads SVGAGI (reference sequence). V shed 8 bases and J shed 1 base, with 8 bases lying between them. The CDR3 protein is CASEAANTEAFF. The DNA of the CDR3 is TGTGCCAGCGAGGCGGCGAACACTGAAGCTTTCTTT.

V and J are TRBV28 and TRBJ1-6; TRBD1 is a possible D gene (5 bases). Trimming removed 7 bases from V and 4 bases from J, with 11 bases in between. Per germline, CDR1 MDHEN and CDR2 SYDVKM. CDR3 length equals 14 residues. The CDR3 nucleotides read TGTGCCAGCAAAGAGGGACCATATAATTCACCCCTCCACTTT. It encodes CASKEGPYNSPLHF.

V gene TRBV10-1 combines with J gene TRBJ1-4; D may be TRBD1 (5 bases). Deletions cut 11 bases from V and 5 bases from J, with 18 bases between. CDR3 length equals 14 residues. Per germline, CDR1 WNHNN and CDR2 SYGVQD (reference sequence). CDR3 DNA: TGCGCCTCCAAGACGGGACGCATCAATGAAAAACTGTTTTTT. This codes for CASKTGRINEKLFF.

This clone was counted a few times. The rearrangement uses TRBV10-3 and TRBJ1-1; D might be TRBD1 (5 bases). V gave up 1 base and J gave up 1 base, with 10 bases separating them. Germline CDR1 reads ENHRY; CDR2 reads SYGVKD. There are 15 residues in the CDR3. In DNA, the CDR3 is TGTGCCATCAGTGAGTACGGGGGAACGAACACTGAAGCTTTCTTT. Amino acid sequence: CAISEYGGTNTEAFF.

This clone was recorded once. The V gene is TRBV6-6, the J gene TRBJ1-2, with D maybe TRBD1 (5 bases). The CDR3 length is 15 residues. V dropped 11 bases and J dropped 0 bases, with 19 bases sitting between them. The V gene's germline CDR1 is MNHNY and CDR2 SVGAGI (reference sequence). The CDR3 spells CAARGEGTANYGYTF. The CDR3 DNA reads TGTGCCGCCCGAGGGGAGGGAACAGCTAACTATGGCTACACCTTC.

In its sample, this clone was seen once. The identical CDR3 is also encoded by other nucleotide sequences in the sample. The CDR3 loop reads CASSTQGSGANVLTF. Written as DNA, the CDR3 is TGTGCCAGTAGTACACAGGGGTCTGGGGCCAACGTCCTGACTTTC. The chain couples TRBV19 to TRBJ2-6; 7 bases agree with TRBD1. With V trimmed by 4 bases and J by 1 base, 1 base remained unmatched. Germline V gives CDR1 LNHDA, CDR2 SQIVND (reference sequence). CDR3 length: 15 amino acids.

CDR3 in amino acids: CSAPGLGSYNEQFF. In DNA, the CDR3 is TGCAGCGCCCCCGGTTTGGGGTCCTACAATGAGCAGTTCTTC. The gene calls are TRBV29-1 and TRBJ2-1; no clear D gene. The length of the CDR3 is 14 residues. Germline assignment: CDR1 SQVTM and CDR2 ANQGSEA. V dropped 7 bases and J dropped 1 base, with 14 bases sitting between them.

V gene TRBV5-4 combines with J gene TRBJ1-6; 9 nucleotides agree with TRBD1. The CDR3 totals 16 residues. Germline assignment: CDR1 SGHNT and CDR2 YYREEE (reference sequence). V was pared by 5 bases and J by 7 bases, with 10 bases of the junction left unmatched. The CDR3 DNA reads TGTGCCAGCAGGTCCGGGACAGGGTCCGGAAATTCACCCCTCCACTTT. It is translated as CASRSGTGSGNSPLHF.

The CDR3 sequence: CASSLRAGGSTDTQYF. CDR3 DNA sequence: TGTGCCAGCAGCCTAAGGGCGGGGGGGAGCACAGATACGCAGTATTTT. The chain combines TRBV9 with TRBJ2-3; 9 positions match TRBD2. There are 16 residues in the CDR3. V trimming: 4 bases; J trimming: 0 bases; junction bases outside the gene matches: 6. The germline V gene encodes CDR1 SGDLS and CDR2 YYNGEE.

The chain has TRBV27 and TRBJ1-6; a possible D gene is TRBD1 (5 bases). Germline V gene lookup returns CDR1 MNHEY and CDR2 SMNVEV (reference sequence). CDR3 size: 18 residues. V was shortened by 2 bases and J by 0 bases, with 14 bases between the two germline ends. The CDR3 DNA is TGTGCCAGCAGTTTACGGGGCGCAGCTAGCTCCTATAATTCACCCCTCCACTTT. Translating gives CASSLRGAASSYNSPLHF.

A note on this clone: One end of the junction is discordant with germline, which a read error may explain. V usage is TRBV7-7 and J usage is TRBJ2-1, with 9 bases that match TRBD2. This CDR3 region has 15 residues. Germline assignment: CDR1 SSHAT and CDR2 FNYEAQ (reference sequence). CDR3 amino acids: CASSLVAGVGYEQFF. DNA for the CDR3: TGTGCTAGCAGCTTAGTAGCGGGAGTAGGGTATGAGCAGTTCTTC.

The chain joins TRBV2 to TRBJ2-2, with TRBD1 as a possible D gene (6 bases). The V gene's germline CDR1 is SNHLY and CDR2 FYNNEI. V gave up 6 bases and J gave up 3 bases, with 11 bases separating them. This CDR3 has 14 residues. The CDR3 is CASRGQMDTGELFF. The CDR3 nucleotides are TGTGCCAGCAGAGGACAGATGGACACCGGGGAGCTGTTTTTT.

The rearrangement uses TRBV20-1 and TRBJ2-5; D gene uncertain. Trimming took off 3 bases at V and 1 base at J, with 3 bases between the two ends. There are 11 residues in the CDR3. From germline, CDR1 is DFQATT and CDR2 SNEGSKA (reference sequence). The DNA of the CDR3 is TGCAGTGCTAGGATCCAAGAGACCCAGTACTTC. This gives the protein CSARIQETQYF.

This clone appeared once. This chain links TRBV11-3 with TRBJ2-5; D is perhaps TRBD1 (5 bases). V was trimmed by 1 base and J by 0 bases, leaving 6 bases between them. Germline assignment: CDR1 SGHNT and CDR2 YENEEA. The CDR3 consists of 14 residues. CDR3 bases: TGTGCCAGCAGCTTAGGGACAAACCAAGAGACCCAGTACTTC. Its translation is CASSLGTNQETQYF.

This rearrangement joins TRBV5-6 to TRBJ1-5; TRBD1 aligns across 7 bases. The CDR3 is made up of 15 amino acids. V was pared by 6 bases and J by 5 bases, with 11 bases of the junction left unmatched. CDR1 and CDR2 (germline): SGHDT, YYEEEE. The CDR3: CASTQTGNRDQPQHF. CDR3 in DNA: TGTGCCAGCACCCAGACAGGGAATAGGGATCAGCCCCAGCATTTT.

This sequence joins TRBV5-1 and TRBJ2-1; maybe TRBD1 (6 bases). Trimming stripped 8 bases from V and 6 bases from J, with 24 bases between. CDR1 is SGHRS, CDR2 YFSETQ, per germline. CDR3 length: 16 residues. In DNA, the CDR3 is TGCGCCAGTTCTTGGGGATGGCAGGGGACGCGCAATGAGCAGTTCTTC. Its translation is CASSWGWQGTRNEQFF.

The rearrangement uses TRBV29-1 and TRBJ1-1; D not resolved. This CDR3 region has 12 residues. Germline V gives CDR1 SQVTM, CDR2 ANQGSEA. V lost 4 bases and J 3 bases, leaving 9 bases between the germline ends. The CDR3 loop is CSVAYGYTEAFF. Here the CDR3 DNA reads TGCAGCGTTGCTTACGGGTACACTGAAGCTTTCTTT. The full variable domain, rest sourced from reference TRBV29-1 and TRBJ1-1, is SAVISQKPSRDICQRGTSLTIQCQVDSQVTMMFWYRQQPGQSLTLIATANQGSEATYESGFVIDKFPISRPNLTFSTLTVSNMSPEDSSIYLCSVAYGYTEAFFGQGTRLTVV.